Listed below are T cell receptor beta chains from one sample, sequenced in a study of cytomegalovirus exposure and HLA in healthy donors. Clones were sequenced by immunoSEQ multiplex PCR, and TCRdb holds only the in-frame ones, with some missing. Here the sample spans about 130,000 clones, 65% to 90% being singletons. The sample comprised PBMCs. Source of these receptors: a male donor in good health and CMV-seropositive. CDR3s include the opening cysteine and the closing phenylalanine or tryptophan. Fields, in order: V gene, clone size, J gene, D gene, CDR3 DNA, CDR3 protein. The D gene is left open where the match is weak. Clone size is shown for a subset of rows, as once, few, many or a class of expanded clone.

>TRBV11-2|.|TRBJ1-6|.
TGTGCCAGCAGCTTAAGCGGCAGAAATAATTCACCCCTCCACTTT
CASSLSGRNNSPLHF
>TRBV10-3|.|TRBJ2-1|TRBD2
TGTGCCATCAGTGAGTGGACTAGGCGGGATGAGCAGTTCTTC
CAISEWTRRDEQFF
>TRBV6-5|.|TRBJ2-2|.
TGTGCCAGCAGTTACTCGACACTCAACACCGGGGAGCTGTTTTTT
CASSYSTLNTGELFF
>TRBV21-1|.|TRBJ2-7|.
TGTGCCAGCAGCAAAACTAGAACCTACGAGCAGTACTTC
CASSKTRTYEQYF
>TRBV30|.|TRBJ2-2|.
TGTGCCTGGAGGCCCGGGGTCGTCGGGGAGCTGTTTTTT
CAWRPGVVGELFF
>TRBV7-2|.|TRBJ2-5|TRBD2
TGTGCCAGCAGCTTAGGTCTAGCGGGAGAGACCCAGTACTTC
CASSLGLAGETQYF
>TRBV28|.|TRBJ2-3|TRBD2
TGTGCCAGCAGTTTAAGGACGGGAGGGCCGGAAGGCACAGATACGCAGTATTTT
CASSLRTGGPEGTDTQYF
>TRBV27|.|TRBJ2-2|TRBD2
TGTGCGGGGGGGGGTTCGGCCGGGGAGCTGTTTTTT
CAGGGSAGELFF
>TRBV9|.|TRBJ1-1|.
TGTGCCAGCAGCCCCCGGGGGAGGAACACTGAAGCTTTCTTT
CASSPRGRNTEAFF
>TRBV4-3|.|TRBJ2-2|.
TGCGCCAGCAGCCAAGATGGGAGGGGACACGGGGAGCTGTTTTTT
CASSQDGRGHGELFF
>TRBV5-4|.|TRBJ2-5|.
TGTGCCAGCAGCTCCCAGGGTACGGTGGAGACCCAGTACTTC
CASSSQGTVETQYF
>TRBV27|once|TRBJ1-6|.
TGTGCCAGCAGTAACAGGGATAATTCACCCCTCCACTTT
CASSNRDNSPLHF
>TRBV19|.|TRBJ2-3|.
TGTGCCAGTAGTATCGTGCCGGGGACAGATACGCAGTATTTT
CASSIVPGTDTQYF